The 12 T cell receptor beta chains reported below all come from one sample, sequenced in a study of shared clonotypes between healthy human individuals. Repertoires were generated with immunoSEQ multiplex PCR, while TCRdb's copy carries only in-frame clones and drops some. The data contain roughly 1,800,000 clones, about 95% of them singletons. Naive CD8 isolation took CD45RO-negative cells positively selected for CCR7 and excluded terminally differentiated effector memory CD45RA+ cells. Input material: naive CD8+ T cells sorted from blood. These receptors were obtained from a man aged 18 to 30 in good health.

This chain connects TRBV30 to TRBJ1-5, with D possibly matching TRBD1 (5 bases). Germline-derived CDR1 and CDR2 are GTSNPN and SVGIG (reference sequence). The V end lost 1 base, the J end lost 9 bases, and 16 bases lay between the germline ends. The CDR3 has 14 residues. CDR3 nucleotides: TGTGCCTGGAGTGGTGGGGACCCTTTGGGGCCCCAGCATTTT. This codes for CAWSGGDPLGPQHF.

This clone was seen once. DNA for the CDR3: TGTGCCAGCAGTGATTTAGGAGAACGATACTATAATTCACCCCTCCACTTT. Translating it yields CASSDLGERYYNSPLHF. This chain joins TRBV6-1 and TRBJ1-6; unclear D gene. From germline, CDR1 is MNHNS and CDR2 SASEGT. The CDR3 totals 17 residues. The ends were cut back, 3 bases at V and 3 bases at J, with 15 bases in the middle.

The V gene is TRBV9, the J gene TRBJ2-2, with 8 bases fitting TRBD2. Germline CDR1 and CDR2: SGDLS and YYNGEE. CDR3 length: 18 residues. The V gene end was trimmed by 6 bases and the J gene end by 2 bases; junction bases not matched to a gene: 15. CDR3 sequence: CASNELAVQFENTGELFF. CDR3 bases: TGTGCCAGCAATGAACTAGCGGTCCAATTTGAAAACACCGGGGAGCTGTTTTTT.

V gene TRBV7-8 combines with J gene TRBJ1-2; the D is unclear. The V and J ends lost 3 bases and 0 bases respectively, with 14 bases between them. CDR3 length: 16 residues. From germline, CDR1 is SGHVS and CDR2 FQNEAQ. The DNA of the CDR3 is TGTGCCAGCAGCTTGGAGGGTGGGCCCACTAACTATGGCTACACCTTC. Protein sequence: CASSLEGGPTNYGYTF. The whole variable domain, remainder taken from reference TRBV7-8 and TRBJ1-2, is GAGVSQSPRYKVAKRGQDVALRCDPISGHVSLFWYQQALGQGPEFLTYFQNEAQLDKSGLPSDRFFAERPEGSVSTLKIQRTQQEDSAVYLCASSLEGGPTNYGYTFGSGTRLTVV.

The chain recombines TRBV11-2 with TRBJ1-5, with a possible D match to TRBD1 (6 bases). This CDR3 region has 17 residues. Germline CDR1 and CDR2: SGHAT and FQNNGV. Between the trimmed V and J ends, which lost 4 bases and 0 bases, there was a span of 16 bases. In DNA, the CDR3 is TGTGCCAGCAGCTCATCCGGGGAGGGGGATAGCAATCAGCCCCAGCATTTT. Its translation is CASSSSGEGDSNQPQHF.

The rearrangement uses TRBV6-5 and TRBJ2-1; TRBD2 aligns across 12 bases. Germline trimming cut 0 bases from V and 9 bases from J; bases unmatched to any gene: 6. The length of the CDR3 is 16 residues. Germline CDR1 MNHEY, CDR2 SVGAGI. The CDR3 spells CASSYSQRLAGVEQFF. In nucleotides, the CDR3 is TGTGCCAGCAGTTACTCGCAGCGACTAGCGGGAGTTGAGCAGTTCTTC.

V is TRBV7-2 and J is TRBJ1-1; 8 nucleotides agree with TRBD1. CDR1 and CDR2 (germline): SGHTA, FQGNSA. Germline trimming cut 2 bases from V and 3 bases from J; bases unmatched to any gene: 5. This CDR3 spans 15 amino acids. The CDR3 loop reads CASSLSRTGYTEAFF. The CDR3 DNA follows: TGTGCCAGCAGCTTATCAAGGACAGGGTACACTGAAGCTTTCTTT.

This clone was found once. CDR3 nucleotides: TGTGCCTGGCAGGGGCAGAGGAACACTGAAGCTTTCTTT. Amino acids: CAWQGQRNTEAFF. V is TRBV30 and J is TRBJ1-1, with a tentative D call TRBD1 (6 bases). The CDR3 is 13 residues long. V lost 5 bases to trimming and J lost 1 base, with 11 bases between them. Germline values: CDR1 GTSNPN, CDR2 SVGIG (reference sequence).

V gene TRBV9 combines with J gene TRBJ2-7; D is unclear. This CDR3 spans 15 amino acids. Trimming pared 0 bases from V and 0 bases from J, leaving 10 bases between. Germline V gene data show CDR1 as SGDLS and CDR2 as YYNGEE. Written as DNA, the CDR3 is TGTGCCAGCAGCGTAGATGCTGAGACCTCCTACGAGCAGTACTTC. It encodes CASSVDAETSYEQYF.

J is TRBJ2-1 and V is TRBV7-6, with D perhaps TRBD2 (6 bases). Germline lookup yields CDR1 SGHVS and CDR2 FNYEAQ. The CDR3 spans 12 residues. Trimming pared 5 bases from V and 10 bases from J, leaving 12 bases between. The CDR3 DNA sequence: TGTGCCAGCAGCCCGGGGGACTGGGAGCAGTTCTTC. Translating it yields CASSPGDWEQFF. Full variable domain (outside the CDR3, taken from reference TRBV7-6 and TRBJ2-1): GAGVSQSPRYKVTKRGQDVALRCDPISGHVSLYWYRQALGQGPEFLTYFNYEAQQDKSGLPNDRFSAERPEGSISTLTIQRTEQRDSAMYRCASSPGDWEQFFGPGTRLTVL.

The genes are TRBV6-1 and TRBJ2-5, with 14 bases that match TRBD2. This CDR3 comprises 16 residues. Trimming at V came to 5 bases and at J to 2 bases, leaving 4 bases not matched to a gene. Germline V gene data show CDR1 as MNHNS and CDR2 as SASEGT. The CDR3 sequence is CASSKGTSGGQETQYF. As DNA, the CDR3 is TGTGCCAGCAGTAAAGGGACTAGCGGGGGACAAGAGACCCAGTACTTC.

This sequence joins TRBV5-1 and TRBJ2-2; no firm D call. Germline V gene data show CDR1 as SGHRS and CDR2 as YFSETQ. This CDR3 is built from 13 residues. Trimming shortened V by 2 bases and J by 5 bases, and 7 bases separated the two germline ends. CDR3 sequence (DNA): TGCGCCAGCAGCTTTTGGGGAACCGGGGAGCTGTTTTTT. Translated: CASSFWGTGELFF. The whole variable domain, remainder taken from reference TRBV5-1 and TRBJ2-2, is KAGVTQTPRYLIKTRGQQVTLSCSPISGHRSVSWYQQTPGQGLQFLFEYFSETQRNKGNFPGRFSGRQFSNSRSEMNVSTLELGDSALYLCASSFWGTGELFFGEGSRLTVL.